This TCR beta chain was identified during a study of molecular identifiers for immune sequencing clone quantification. Making the bulk TCR libraries relied on previously described methods and listed TCR primers. From the PCR reads, TCRdb called clonotypes with MiXCR, one entry per CDR3 protein. The table records just over 40,000 distinct CDR3 sequences, approximately 22% of them present only once. V dropped 0 bases and J dropped 0 bases, with 13 bases sitting between them. The germline gives CDR1 DFQATT, CDR2 SNEGSKA (reference sequence). The CDR3 loop spans 16 amino acids. Sequenced sample: naive CD8+ T cells from blood, with Jurkat cell RNA spiked in. Stated subset: FACS-sorted CD8+CD4-CCR7+CD45RA+ naive T cells. The receptor was isolated from a human donor in good health. Some libraries in this study had Jurkat cell RNA spiked in. V gene TRBV20-1 combines with J gene TRBJ2-3, with D maybe TRBD2 (6 bases). CDR3 coding DNA: TGCAGTGCTAGAGATTGGTCAGGGACTAGCACAGATACGCAGTATTTT. This gives the protein CSARDWSGTSTDTQYF.